This TCR beta chain was profiled in a study of T cell repertoires in cytomegalovirus infection. About the research overall: In the study, CMV epitopes included recently identified HLA-C-restricted and well-studied HLA-B-restricted ones. CMV infection and matching HLA type were both indicated by public TCR beta signatures.

This clonotype was observed a handful of times. Its antigen remains unidentified. Germline CDR1 reads MDHEN; CDR2 reads SYDVKM. CDR3 length equals 16 residues. With 5 bases removed from V and 3 bases from J, the gap between germline ends came to 18 bases. MiXCR, applied by TCRdb to the reads, yields one record per CDR3 protein. The table has 200,000 to 250,000 distinct CDR3 sequences, 30% to 45% seen once. The chain carries TRBV28 and TRBJ2-3; D is perhaps TRBD1 or TRBD2 (5 bases each). This TCR was sampled from a human donor in good health (CMV status not recorded). Some clones in this sample may be carry-over from other donors' samples. The sequences come from CD8+ T cells from cultured PBMCs, collected from culture after CMV antigen stimulation. The CDR3 here is CASSQLLSGPTDTQYF. Written as DNA, the CDR3 is TGTGCCAGCAGTCAGCTCCTTTCGGGGCCTACAGATACGCAGTATTTT.